These 22 T cell receptor beta chains originate from one sample sequenced in a study of T-cell memory formation after mild COVID-19. Each CDR3 protein gets one entry after TCRdb re-called the 5' RACE reads with MiXCR. This table has over 500,000 distinct CDR3 sequences, around 16% appearing once. The source material was PBMCs or a T cell subset sorted from them (not recorded which). Receptors originate from an adult woman who had mild COVID-19 (a few samples of this study predate the infection). Cell type and time point are not known.

This clonotype has just a few counts. The gene calls are TRBV6-4 and TRBJ2-3; D not resolved. The CDR3 runs 16 residues. Germline assignment: CDR1 MRHNA and CDR2 SNTAGT. The V end was cut by 4 bases, the J end by 0 bases, with 14 bases between. The CDR3 reads CASSVDPWGSTDTQYF. The CDR3 DNA reads as TGTGCCAGCAGTGTGGACCCCTGGGGTAGCACAGATACGCAGTATTTT.

This clonotype appeared a few times. This chain connects TRBV20-1 to TRBJ2-1; D remains unclear. The CDR3 loop spans 15 amino acids. Trimming took off 2 bases at V and 7 bases at J, with 18 bases between the two ends. Germline V gene lookup returns CDR1 DFQATT and CDR2 SNEGSKA (reference sequence). The CDR3, as DNA: TGCAGTGCTAGATCCCTTACGGGCTCTTCTAATGAGCAGTTCTTC. Amino acid sequence: CSARSLTGSSNEQFF.

The sample holds a few counts of this clonotype. This may be a read error: a much more frequent sequence differs by one nucleotide. This chain joins TRBV5-4 and TRBJ1-1, with D perhaps matching TRBD1 (6 bases). Trimming shortened V by 4 bases and J by 1 base, and 11 bases separated the two germline ends. Germline V gene lookup returns CDR1 SGHNT and CDR2 YYREEE (reference sequence). The CDR3 is made up of 14 amino acids. DNA of the CDR3: TGTGCCAGCAGCCCCTGGACAGCGAACACTGAAGCTTTCTTT. This sequence encodes CASSPWTANTEAFF.

The genes are TRBV4-1 and TRBJ1-1, with D maybe TRBD1 (6 bases). This CDR3 contains 12 residues. V lost 3 bases and J 10 bases, leaving 12 bases between the germline ends. Germline assignment: CDR1 MGHRA and CDR2 YSYEKL. The CDR3 region is CASSHNRVLAFF. DNA for the CDR3: TGCGCCAGCAGCCACAACAGGGTCCTAGCTTTCTTT.

V usage is TRBV15 and J usage is TRBJ2-1; 8 positions match TRBD1. Looked up from germline, CDR1 is LNHNV and CDR2 is YYDKDF (reference sequence). The CDR3 is made up of 15 amino acids. The V gene end was trimmed by 3 bases and the J gene end by 4 bases; junction bases not matched to a gene: 5. CDR3 sequence reads: CATSRDRAGYNEQFF. DNA of the CDR3: TGTGCCACCAGCAGGGACAGGGCGGGGTACAATGAGCAGTTCTTC. The whole variable domain, filled in from reference TRBV15 and TRBJ2-1, reads DAMVIQNPRYQVTQFGKPVTLSCSQTLNHNVMYWYQQKSSQAPKLLFHYYDKDFNNEADTPDNFQSRRPNTSFCFLDIRSPGLGDTAMYLCATSRDRAGYNEQFFGPGTRLTVL.

This clonotype showed up just a few times. The chain joins TRBV18 to TRBJ2-7; a possible D gene is TRBD1 (5 bases). Trimming pared 0 bases from V and 3 bases from J, leaving 12 bases between. CDR1 is KGHSH and CDR2 is LQKENI in the germline V gene. This CDR3 region has 15 residues. CDR3 loop: CASSPPQVLGYEQYF. CDR3 bases: TGTGCCAGCTCACCACCACAGGTCTTAGGCTACGAGCAGTACTTC.

The chain carries TRBV3-1 and TRBJ2-5; TRBD2 matches 8 bases. After removal of 7 bases from V and 2 bases from J, the junction contained 6 bases not matched to a gene. There are 14 residues in the CDR3. CDR1 and CDR2 (germline): LGHDT, YNNKEL (reference sequence). CDR3 region: CASNPAGVQETQYF. The CDR3 coding sequence is TGTGCCAGCAACCCAGCGGGGGTGCAAGAGACCCAGTACTTC.

This clonotype was found a few times. The chain links TRBV27 to TRBJ2-7; maybe TRBD2 (7 bases). The CDR3 spans 11 residues. V was shortened by 8 bases and J by 5 bases, with 10 bases between the two germline ends. Germline V gives CDR1 MNHEY, CDR2 SMNVEV (reference sequence). As DNA, the CDR3 is TGTGCCAGCCGGGGGGCCCACGAGCAGTACTTC. Its protein is CASRGAHEQYF.

The chain combines TRBV5-1 with TRBJ1-1; D gene unclear. The germline V gene has CDR1 SGHRS and CDR2 YFSETQ. Trimming stripped 0 bases from V and 1 base from J, with 10 bases between. This CDR3 comprises 15 residues. CDR3 protein: CASSLDGAWNTEAFF. CDR3 nucleotides: TGCGCCAGCAGCTTGGATGGTGCATGGAACACTGAAGCTTTCTTT.

This clonotype occurred many times. The chain employs TRBV4-2 and TRBJ1-1; no clear D gene. The CDR3 is 16 amino acids. Germline V gives CDR1 LGHNA, CDR2 YNFKEQ. V lost 0 bases to trimming and J lost 2 bases, with 13 bases between them. CDR3 sequence (DNA): TGTGCCAGCAGCCAAGATTGGTCAAGCCTAAACACTGAAGCTTTCTTT. Protein: CASSQDWSSLNTEAFF.

This clonotype came up a few times. This sequence joins TRBV18 and TRBJ2-2; D unclear. V was trimmed by 3 bases and J by 1 base, leaving 3 bases between them. Germline CDR1 reads KGHSH; CDR2 reads LQKENI. CDR3 length: 13 residues. In nucleotides, the CDR3 is TGTGCCAGCTCACCGAAGAACACCGGGGAGCTGTTTTTT. This encodes CASSPKNTGELFF.

In this sample, this clonotype turned up a few times. The chain links TRBV20-1 to TRBJ1-5; D is unclear. The V end was cut by 2 bases, the J end by 0 bases, with 5 bases between. This CDR3 contains 13 residues. Germline CDR1 reads DFQATT; CDR2 reads SNEGSKA (reference sequence). The CDR3 loop is CSARQNSNQPQHF. The CDR3 DNA follows: TGCAGTGCTAGACAGAATAGCAATCAGCCCCAGCATTTT.

The chain links TRBV12-3 or TRBV12-4 to TRBJ2-7; TRBD1 agrees at 10 bases. CDR3 size: 14 residues. V was pared by 7 bases and J by 4 bases, with 7 bases of the junction left unmatched. The chain's CDR3 is CASTPGTGVYEQYF. In nucleotides, the CDR3 is TGTGCCAGCACTCCCGGGACAGGGGTATACGAGCAGTACTTC.

This clonotype has just a few counts. The genes are TRBV7-8 and TRBJ2-2, with D possibly matching TRBD1 (5 bases). The CDR3 is 15 amino acids. The V and J ends lost 3 bases and 1 base respectively, with 9 bases between them. Per germline, CDR1 SGHVS and CDR2 FQNEAQ. The CDR3 here is CASSFITGNTGELFF. The CDR3 DNA reads as TGTGCCAGCAGCTTTATAACAGGGAACACCGGGGAGCTGTTTTTT.

This clonotype was counted many times. The chain couples TRBV29-1 to TRBJ2-3; unclear D gene. CDR3 length equals 14 residues. Germline lookup yields CDR1 SQVTM and CDR2 ANQGSEA. The V end was cut by 3 bases, the J end by 3 bases, with 13 bases between. CDR3 sequence reads: CSVEGLGSTDTQYF. The CDR3 nucleotides read TGCAGCGTTGAGGGTTTGGGTAGTACAGATACGCAGTATTTT.

This clonotype was found a few times. The chain joins TRBV29-1 to TRBJ2-4, with 10 nucleotides matching TRBD1. This CDR3 is built from 12 residues. V dropped 4 bases and J dropped 7; count of bases not matched to a gene: 1. Germline CDR1 is SQVTM and CDR2 is ANQGSEA. The CDR3 DNA sequence: TGCAGCGTTGGACAGGGGGCGAACATTCAGTACTTC. Translated, it gives CSVGQGANIQYF.

The chain employs TRBV5-6 and TRBJ1-1, with 7 nucleotides matching TRBD1. V trimming: 0 bases; J trimming: 5 bases; junction bases outside the gene matches: 16. Germline values: CDR1 SGHDT, CDR2 YYEEEE. The CDR3 loop spans 18 amino acids. CDR3 sequence: CASSLVIWAGGEVTEAFF. In nucleotides, the CDR3 is TGTGCCAGCAGCTTGGTGATATGGGCAGGGGGAGAGGTGACTGAAGCTTTCTTT.

Only a few counts were recorded for this clonotype. The chain couples TRBV20-1 to TRBJ2-2; unclear D gene. V was cut by 0 bases and J by 3 bases, with 14 bases left in between. CDR1 is DFQATT, CDR2 SNEGSKA, per germline (reference sequence). The length of the CDR3 is 16 residues. The CDR3 loop is CSARDLVSIDTGELFF. The CDR3 region has the DNA TGCAGTGCTAGAGATCTTGTTAGCATAGACACCGGGGAGCTGTTTTTT.

This clonotype was found a few times. V gene TRBV5-6 combines with J gene TRBJ2-2; the D is unclear. The CDR3 loop spans 14 amino acids. Germline V gene lookup returns CDR1 SGHDT and CDR2 YYEEEE. Trimming took 0 bases from V and 6 from J, leaving 9 bases between them. The CDR3 coding sequence is TGTGCCAGCAGCTTGGGTCTTACGCCCGGGGAGCTGTTTTTT. As protein: CASSLGLTPGELFF.

In this sample, this clonotype turned up a few times. The rearrangement joins TRBV24-1 to TRBJ2-5, with 12 bases identical to TRBD2. V trimming: 5 bases; J trimming: 0 bases; junction bases outside the gene matches: 6. Germline loops: CDR1 KGHDR, CDR2 SFDVKD. This CDR3 is 17 amino acids long. This CDR3 reads CATSVSGTSGYQETQYF. CDR3 in DNA: TGTGCCACCAGTGTCAGCGGGACTAGCGGGTACCAAGAGACCCAGTACTTC.

This clonotype was recorded a few times. This chain joins TRBV7-8 and TRBJ2-5; TRBD2 matches at 12 bases. In germline, CDR1 is SGHVS, CDR2 FQNEAQ. The CDR3 loop spans 17 amino acids. The V and J ends lost 1 base and 4 bases, in that order; junction bases with no gene match: 7. CDR3 sequence reads: CASSLGLPGLAGETQYF. CDR3 DNA: TGTGCCAGCAGCTTAGGGTTGCCGGGACTAGCGGGAGAGACCCAGTACTTC. The full variable domain, rest sourced from reference TRBV7-8 and TRBJ2-5, is GAGVSQSPRYKVAKRGQDVALRCDPISGHVSLFWYQQALGQGPEFLTYFQNEAQLDKSGLPSDRFFAERPEGSVSTLKIQRTQQEDSAVYLCASSLGLPGLAGETQYFGPGTRLLVL.

The chain links TRBV11-3 to TRBJ2-7; either TRBD1 or TRBD2 may fit D (6 bases each). Germline loops: CDR1 SGHNT, CDR2 YENEEA. This CDR3 comprises 14 residues. V gave up 5 bases and J gave up 1 base, with 12 bases separating them. The chain's CDR3 is CASSRGLASYEQYF. CDR3 coding DNA: TGTGCCAGCAGCCGGGGGCTAGCTTCCTACGAGCAGTACTTC.